The TCR beta chain under discussion was sequenced for a study of blood T cells in healthy people across ages. Study outcomes and limitations: A roughly linear age-dependent decrease characterized TCR beta diversity per million T cells.

This clonotype came up a few times. Its antigen is undetermined. Each donor's blood draw was approximately 10 milliliters of peripheral blood. A second about 7 to 12 cycle PCR used barcoded and J-beta primers. TCRdb independently ran MiXCR on the 5' RACE reads; one entry per CDR3 protein. The table shows about 560,000 distinct CDR3 sequences, with about 26% occurring only once. The CDR3 runs to 15 residues. Germline CDR1 is LGHNA and CDR2 is YSLEER. This sample was also put to use in a study of T cells of mothers and their children. This second study notes: Per 15 ul, 1.5 ug of RNA was used, with all extracted RNA going into cDNA synthesis. Mothers yielded over 8 million CDR3 reads, children some 2.9 million each.

The chain couples TRBV4-3 to TRBJ2-5, with 7 bases aligning to TRBD2. The J call is in doubt because the DNA end fits TRBJ2-1 better. This sequence originates from a boy aged 2-15 years in good health. Sequencing used blood. CDR3 amino acids: CASSQEGSGRNEQFF. CDR3 coding DNA: TGCGCCAGCAGCCAAGAAGGTAGCGGGCGCAATGAGCAGTTCTTC.